Below are 30 T cell receptor beta chains sequenced from a single sample in a study of blood T cell repertoires in COVID-19. The repertoire was sequenced with immunoSEQ multiplex PCR; TCRdb's copy has only in-frame clones and lacks some. Among hundreds of thousands of clones, about 85% were seen once, and the ten largest hold 3.6%. Source material: peripheral blood. Receptors originate from a woman younger than 30 with acute or convalescent COVID-19.

The chain is built from TRBV6-6 and TRBJ1-6; a possible D gene is TRBD1 (5 bases). The V gene lost 1 base and the J gene lost 7 bases, with 8 bases spanning the gap. Germline assignment: CDR1 MNHNY and CDR2 SVGAGI (reference sequence). The CDR3 spans 14 residues. The CDR3 loop is CASSYWEGNSPLHF. The DNA of the CDR3 is TGTGCCAGCAGTTACTGGGAGGGGAATTCACCCCTCCACTTT.

The V call is TRBV7-6, the J call TRBJ1-4, with 9 bases identical to TRBD1. Per germline, CDR1 SGHVS and CDR2 FNYEAQ. The CDR3 contains 16 residues. With V trimmed by 1 base and J by 6 bases, 6 bases remained unmatched. CDR3 nucleotides: TGTGCCAGCAGCTTAGTTCCCCGGACAGGGGATGAAAAACTGTTTTTT. It translates to CASSLVPRTGDEKLFF.

This sequence joins TRBV11-2 and TRBJ2-3; 13 bases fit TRBD2. With 5 bases clipped from V and 5 bases from J, the junction kept 7 bases outside the gene matches. The CDR3 runs 16 residues. Germline assignment: CDR1 SGHAT and CDR2 FQNNGV. The CDR3 region has the DNA TGTGCCAGCAGCAGGACTAGCGGGGGATTTGGAGATACGCAGTATTTT. Its translation is CASSRTSGGFGDTQYF. Full variable domain (rest looked up from reference TRBV11-2 and TRBJ2-3): EAGVAQSPRYKIIEKRQSVAFWCNPISGHATLYWYQQILGQGPKLLIQFQNNGVVDDSQLPKDRFSAERLKGVDSTLKIQPAKLEDSAVYLCASSRTSGGFGDTQYFGPGTRLTVL.

This chain uses TRBV5-1 with TRBJ1-2, with a possible D match to TRBD1 (5 bases). This CDR3 has 13 residues. The V end was cut by 1 base, the J end by 3 bases, with 7 bases between. CDR1 and CDR2 from the germline V gene are SGHRS and YFSETQ. Here the CDR3 DNA reads TGCGCCAGCAGCTTGATAGGGGACTATGGCTACACCTTC. Its translation: CASSLIGDYGYTF.

This chain's CDR3 is CASRGADTQYF. CDR3 nucleotides: TGTGCCAGCAGAGGGGCAGATACGCAGTATTTT. This chain links TRBV2 with TRBJ2-3, with a weak D call TRBD1 (5 bases). Trimming left V 6 bases short and J 4 bases short, with 5 bases between. This CDR3 has 11 residues. The germline V gene has CDR1 SNHLY and CDR2 FYNNEI.

The J gene is TRBJ2-2, the V gene TRBV19; D ambiguous. CDR1 and CDR2 (germline): LNHDA, SQIVND (reference sequence). The V end was cut by 4 bases, the J end by 6 bases, with 9 bases between. CDR3 length: 13 amino acids. CDR3 DNA: TGTGCCAGTAGTACTCAGGATTCCGGGGAGCTGTTTTTT. Encoded protein: CASSTQDSGELFF.

V is TRBV2 and J is TRBJ1-1, with TRBD1 identical over 9 bases. Germline-derived CDR1 and CDR2 are SNHLY and FYNNEI. This CDR3 is 14 amino acids long. Unmatched junction bases numbered 13, after V lost 6 bases and J lost 11 bases. DNA of the CDR3: TGTGCCAGCAGCAGGGACAGGGCGTTTGTCGTGGCTTTCTTT. This translates into CASSRDRAFVVAFF.

This chain links TRBV9 with TRBJ1-6; D remains ambiguous. Germline loops: CDR1 SGDLS, CDR2 YYNGEE. CDR3 length equals 12 residues. Trimming cost V 6 bases and J 7 bases, with 8 bases left between them. In DNA form, the CDR3 reads TGTGCCAGCAATGCGGGAAATTCACCCCTCCACTTT. Translating it yields CASNAGNSPLHF. Complete variable domain (other parts from reference TRBV9 and TRBJ1-6): DSGVTQTPKHLITATGQRVTLRCSPRSGDLSVYWYQQSLDQGLQFLIQYYNGEERAKGNILERFSAQQFPDLHSELNLSSLELGDSALYFCASNAGNSPLHFGNGTRLTVT.

The chain couples TRBV28 to TRBJ1-3; D unclear. V was trimmed by 5 bases and J by 4 bases, leaving 6 bases between them. The CDR3 has 12 amino acids. Germline V lookup: CDR1 MDHEN, CDR2 SYDVKM. This chain's CDR3 is CASSILGNTIYF. Written as DNA, the CDR3 is TGTGCCAGCAGTATTCTAGGAAACACCATATATTTT. The full variable domain, rest sourced from reference TRBV28 and TRBJ1-3, is DVKVTQSSRYLVKRTGEKVFLECVQDMDHENMFWYRQDPGLGLRLIYFSYDVKMKEKGDIPEGYSVSREKKERFSLILESASTNQTSMYLCASSILGNTIYFGEGSWLTVV.

This clone was picked up one time. The chain recombines TRBV4-2 with TRBJ1-1; 9 bases align to TRBD1. The J segment lost 3 bases and the V segment lost 1 base, leaving 9 bases of the junction unmatched. The CDR3 extends over 17 amino acids. Germline lookup yields CDR1 LGHNA and CDR2 YNFKEQ. The CDR3 reads CASSQAGTGSVDTEAFF. Here the CDR3 DNA reads TGTGCCAGCAGCCAAGCCGGGACAGGGTCGGTGGACACTGAAGCTTTCTTT.

CDR3 sequence reads: CASSLSEGVSPLHF. As DNA, the CDR3 is TGTGCCAGCAGCTTGTCAGAAGGGGTTTCACCCCTCCACTTT. V is TRBV5-6 and J is TRBJ1-6, with D possibly TRBD1 on 5 matching bases. V was trimmed by 1 base and J by 9 bases, leaving 11 bases between them. This CDR3 comprises 14 residues. CDR1 is SGHDT, CDR2 YYEEEE, per germline.

The chain links TRBV9 to TRBJ2-3; D is unresolved. The V gene's germline CDR1 is SGDLS and CDR2 YYNGEE. CDR3 length: 15 residues. V lost 1 base and J 0 bases, leaving 9 bases between the germline ends. CDR3 sequence (DNA): TGTGCCAGCAGCGTATACAGTTCTAGCACAGATACGCAGTATTTT. Translated: CASSVYSSSTDTQYF.

This clone is medium-sized by share. The chain is built from TRBV18 and TRBJ2-3; 11 nucleotides agree with TRBD2. This CDR3 is built from 17 residues. From germline, CDR1 is KGHSH and CDR2 LQKENI. Trimming took 5 bases from V and 3 from J; bases not matched to a gene: 10. CDR3 sequence (DNA): TGTGCCAGCTCAGCCGCTGTAGCGGGAGGGCTGACAGATACGCAGTATTTT. Its protein product is CASSAAVAGGLTDTQYF.

The genes are TRBV4-2 and TRBJ2-2, with 10 positions matching TRBD2. From germline, CDR1 is LGHNA and CDR2 YNFKEQ. V shed 4 bases, J shed 4 bases, and the junction held 12 bases outside the gene matches. The CDR3 covers 18 residues. The CDR3 sequence: CASSLPEDGTSVTGELFF. The DNA for the CDR3 is TGTGCCAGCAGCCTCCCAGAGGACGGGACTAGCGTCACCGGGGAGCTGTTTTTT.

The chain combines TRBV29-1 with TRBJ1-1, with TRBD1 identical over 9 bases. Germline CDR1 SQVTM, CDR2 ANQGSEA. The CDR3 contains 14 residues. J lost 0 bases, V lost 4 bases, and 3 bases had no gene match. Here the CDR3 DNA reads TGCAGCGTTGCGGGACAGGGCATGAACACTGAAGCTTTCTTT. The encoded protein is CSVAGQGMNTEAFF.

The V gene is TRBV28, the J gene TRBJ2-3; TRBD1 matches 8 bases. Germline assignment: CDR1 MDHEN and CDR2 SYDVKM. V shed 6 bases and J 0 bases; nucleotides not matched to a gene: 5. CDR3 length equals 15 residues. Here the CDR3 DNA reads TGTGCCAGCAGCCAGGGACAGGCAAGCACAGATACGCAGTATTTT. Protein sequence: CASSQGQASTDTQYF.

This clone was seen only once. The J gene is TRBJ1-2, the V gene TRBV28, with 9 bases matching TRBD1. Trimming at V came to 8 bases and at J to 2 bases, leaving 6 bases not matched to a gene. CDR3 length equals 14 residues. Germline values: CDR1 MDHEN, CDR2 SYDVKM. For the CDR3, the DNA is TGTGCCAGCGGCATACAGGGGGCGAACTATGGCTACACCTTC. Its protein is CASGIQGANYGYTF.

V usage is TRBV7-6 and J usage is TRBJ2-3; maybe TRBD2 (6 bases). The germline V gene encodes CDR1 SGHVS and CDR2 FNYEAQ. Deletions cut 5 bases from V and 6 bases from J, with 24 bases between. The CDR3 sequence is 17 residues long. CDR3 loop: CASSPYAGTSREDTQYF. In DNA form, the CDR3 reads TGTGCCAGCAGCCCCTACGCCGGGACTTCCAGGGAGGATACGCAGTATTTT.

The rearrangement joins TRBV4-2 to TRBJ2-7; 11 nucleotides line up with TRBD2. The CDR3 loop spans 18 amino acids. After removal of 4 bases from V and 0 bases from J, the junction contained 11 bases not matched to a gene. The germline V gene encodes CDR1 LGHNA and CDR2 YNFKEQ. Here the CDR3 reads CASSPRALAGASSYEQYF. CDR3 sequence (DNA): TGTGCCAGCAGCCCCCGAGCACTAGCGGGAGCCTCCTCCTACGAGCAGTACTTC.

The rearrangement links TRBV5-6 to TRBJ1-2; D is perhaps TRBD1 (6 bases). Germline CDR1 SGHDT, CDR2 YYEEEE. Trimming cost V 0 bases and J 2 bases, with 14 bases left between them. The CDR3 consists of 16 residues. The CDR3 DNA sequence: TGTGCCAGCAGCTTGGCCGAAACAGGGCCAAACTATGGCTACACCTTC. It codes for CASSLAETGPNYGYTF.

The chain has TRBV5-6 and TRBJ1-1; 8 positions agree with TRBD1. V lost 3 bases and J lost 7; bases outside the gene matches: 8. The germline gives CDR1 SGHDT, CDR2 YYEEEE. The CDR3 totals 14 residues. This CDR3 is CASSSRTGWSEAFF. DNA of the CDR3: TGTGCCAGCAGCTCGAGGACAGGGTGGAGTGAAGCTTTCTTT.

The rearrangement links TRBV4-1 to TRBJ1-2; D remains unclear. V was pared by 0 bases and J by 8 bases, with 16 bases between. CDR3 length: 15 residues. Germline V lookup: CDR1 MGHRA, CDR2 YSYEKL. CDR3 in amino acids: CASSQDLAGMVGYTF. The CDR3, as DNA: TGCGCCAGCAGCCAAGATCTTGCCGGGATGGTCGGCTACACCTTC.

This clone was seen only once. The gene calls are TRBV7-6 and TRBJ1-5; the D is unclear. CDR1 and CDR2 (germline): SGHVS, FNYEAQ. The CDR3 has 13 residues. Trimming shortened V by 3 bases and J by 8 bases, and 11 bases separated the two germline ends. The DNA of the CDR3 is TGTGCCAGCAGCTTGCAGGCCCTCGAGCCCCAGCATTTT. Its protein product is CASSLQALEPQHF.

Only a few counts were recorded for this clone. This chain uses TRBV24-1 with TRBJ1-6, with TRBD1 matching over 8 bases. Germline CDR1 is KGHDR and CDR2 is SFDVKD. V was pared by 9 bases and J by 7 bases, with 1 base of the junction left unmatched. The CDR3 is 12 amino acids. The CDR3 DNA follows: TGTGCCACCTGGACAGGGAATTCACCCCTCCACTTT. Its translation is CATWTGNSPLHF.

The V call is TRBV29-1, the J call TRBJ2-7, with 8 bases matching TRBD2. This CDR3 is built from 13 residues. Germline assignment: CDR1 SQVTM and CDR2 ANQGSEA. V shed 8 bases and J 2 bases; nucleotides not matched to a gene: 8. CDR3 nucleotides: TGCAGCACCAGCGGGGGAGGGACCTACGAGCAGTACTTC. Amino acids: CSTSGGGTYEQYF.

CDR3 bases: TGTGCCAGCTCACCGTTACGACAGGGAGGATTTCTAGGCTACACCTTC. This translates into CASSPLRQGGFLGYTF. The chain combines TRBV18 with TRBJ1-2; 7 bases map to TRBD1. The CDR3 contains 16 residues. CDR1 and CDR2 (germline): KGHSH, LQKENI. The junction had 15 bases not matched to a gene; V was cut back by 3 bases and J by 8 bases.

In this sample, this clone turned up once. The CDR3 sequence: CASSWGSGTSDSKARETQYF. In DNA form, the CDR3 reads TGTGCCAGCAGCTGGGGATCCGGGACTAGCGACTCGAAGGCAAGAGAGACCCAGTACTTC. The V and J genes are TRBV5-4 and TRBJ2-5, with 10 bases identical to TRBD2. In germline, CDR1 is SGHNT, CDR2 YYREEE (reference sequence). V shed 3 bases and J 4 bases; nucleotides not matched to a gene: 21. The CDR3 spans 20 residues.

V is TRBV12-5 and J is TRBJ2-1, with D possibly TRBD1 on 6 matching bases. This CDR3 is built from 16 residues. Trimming left V 0 bases short and J 6 bases short, with 15 bases between. The germline CDR1 and CDR2 sequences are LGHNT and FRNRAP. CDR3 region: CASGLVLQGIGNEQFF. The CDR3 DNA reads TGTGCTAGTGGTTTGGTACTACAGGGAATCGGCAATGAGCAGTTCTTC. Using reference TRBV12-5 and TRBJ2-1 for the parts outside the CDR3, the full variable domain is DARVTQTPRHKVTEMGQEVTMRCQPILGHNTVFWYRQTMMQGLELLAYFRNRAPLDDSGMPKDRFSAEMPDATLATLKIQPSEPRDSAVYFCASGLVLQGIGNEQFFGPGTRLTVL.

The CDR3: CASSAQVGGDTQYF. The CDR3, as DNA: TGTGCCAGCAGCGCACAGGTCGGGGGAGATACGCAGTATTTT. The rearrangement links TRBV4-2 to TRBJ2-3, with TRBD2 as a possible D gene (6 bases). The CDR3 consists of 14 residues. Looked up from germline, CDR1 is LGHNA and CDR2 is YNFKEQ. V lost 5 bases, J lost 5 bases, and 14 bases lay in between.

The V call is TRBV6-5, the J call TRBJ2-2; 8 bases are shared with TRBD1. Trimming took 7 bases from V and 7 from J; bases not matched to a gene: 8. Germline lookup yields CDR1 MNHEY and CDR2 SVGAGI. There are 14 residues in the CDR3. CDR3 sequence reads: CASILQGVNGELFF. The CDR3 nucleotides are TGTGCCAGCATCTTACAGGGGGTTAACGGGGAGCTGTTTTTT.